These 13 T cell receptor beta chains came from one sample sequenced in a study of T cell responses to AZD1222 COVID-19 vaccine. TCRdb's table, derived via immunoSEQ multiplex PCR, lists solely in-frame clones and lacks some. This table has some 120,000 clones, roughly 94% appearing once. The sequencing here drew on peripheral blood, taken on day 0 of AZD1222 vaccination. The receptors were gathered from an adult in good health.

CDR3 region: CASSPQGPQFSPLHF. The CDR3 DNA follows: TGTGCCAGCTCCCCTCAAGGTCCCCAGTTTTCACCCCTCCACTTT. J is TRBJ1-6 and V is TRBV18; no definite D call. This CDR3 is built from 15 residues. Trimming removed 6 bases at V and 9 bases at J, with 18 bases between. Germline lookup yields CDR1 KGHSH and CDR2 LQKENI. The whole variable domain, filled in from reference TRBV18 and TRBJ1-6, reads NAGVMQNPRHLVRRRGQEARLRCSPMKGHSHVYWYRQLPEEGLKFMVYLQKENIIDESGMPKERFSAEFPKEGPSILRIQQVVRGDSAAYFCASSPQGPQFSPLHFGNGTRLTVT.

The J gene is TRBJ1-3, the V gene TRBV28; D uncertain. Germline CDR1 reads MDHEN; CDR2 reads SYDVKM. The CDR3 is made up of 15 amino acids. V lost 7 bases to trimming and J lost 0 bases, with 13 bases between them. In nucleotides, the CDR3 is TGTGCCAGCACCACGGCCTCTAGCTCTGGAAACACCATATATTTT. Encoded protein: CASTTASSSGNTIYF. Drawing the rest from reference TRBV28 and TRBJ1-3, the complete variable domain is DVKVTQSSRYLVKRTGEKVFLECVQDMDHENMFWYRQDPGLGLRLIYFSYDVKMKEKGDIPEGYSVSREKKERFSLILESASTNQTSMYLCASTTASSSGNTIYFGEGSWLTVV.

This chain links TRBV18 with TRBJ1-1; unclear D gene. Trimming removed 1 base from V and 5 bases from J, with 8 bases in between. The germline V gene encodes CDR1 KGHSH and CDR2 LQKENI. This CDR3 is 13 amino acids long. The CDR3 DNA sequence: TGTGCCAGCTCACCACAGGGTTGGACTGAAGCTTTCTTT. This codes for CASSPQGWTEAFF.

The J gene is TRBJ2-7, the V gene TRBV2; 8 bases match TRBD1. There are 13 residues in the CDR3. Trimming cost V 7 bases and J 3 bases; bases outside gene matches: 5. CDR1 is SNHLY, CDR2 FYNNEI, per germline. The CDR3 region has the DNA TGTGCCAGCATCCGGGACAGGAGCTACGAGCAGTACTTC. This gives the protein CASIRDRSYEQYF.

This sequence joins TRBV14 and TRBJ1-1; a weak D match, TRBD1 (5 bases). With 6 bases removed from V and 3 bases from J, the gap between germline ends came to 11 bases. This CDR3 is built from 13 residues. Germline assignment: CDR1 SGHDN and CDR2 FVKESK. The CDR3 nucleotides read TGTGCCAGCAGACGTACAGGATACACTGAAGCTTTCTTT. Its protein product is CASRRTGYTEAFF.

The table lists this clone with a count of one. This chain uses TRBV5-1 with TRBJ2-7; TRBD2 matches at 15 bases. Germline CDR1 and CDR2: SGHRS and YFSETQ. V was clipped by 4 bases and J by 3 bases; unmatched bases: 2. This CDR3 has 15 amino acids. The CDR3 DNA is TGCGCCAGCAGCATGGGACTAGCGGGGGGCTACGAGCAGTACTTC. It encodes CASSMGLAGGYEQYF.

In its sample, this clone was seen once. The chain links TRBV4-2 to TRBJ1-6, with D uncertain. CDR3 length equals 12 residues. V lost 4 bases, J lost 8 bases, and 6 bases lay in between. CDR1 LGHNA and CDR2 YNFKEQ come from the germline V gene. CDR3 protein: CASSLSDSPLHF. DNA for the CDR3: TGTGCCAGCAGCCTCAGTGATTCACCCCTCCACTTT.

There are many counts of this clone. The V gene is TRBV3-1 (or the pseudogene TRBV3-2), the J gene TRBJ1-2; weak D call: TRBD1 (5 bases). The CDR3 consists of 14 residues. With 3 bases removed from V and 4 bases from J, the gap between germline ends came to 12 bases. The germline V gene encodes CDR1 LGHDT and CDR2 YNNKEL (reference sequence). In DNA, the CDR3 is TGTGCCAGCAGCCAGCGGCAGGGTTTCTATGGCTACACCTTC. This codes for CASSQRQGFYGYTF.

The chain couples TRBV7-2 to TRBJ2-5; 8 bases line up with TRBD2. V trimming: 5 bases; J trimming: 4 bases; junction bases outside the gene matches: 6. The V gene's germline CDR1 is SGHTA and CDR2 FQGNSA. The CDR3 length is 14 residues. CDR3 protein: CASSPGLAAETQYF. The CDR3 DNA reads TGTGCCAGCAGCCCCGGACTAGCTGCAGAGACCCAGTACTTC.

This clone occurred once. The chain carries TRBV28 and TRBJ1-3; TRBD1 is a possible D gene (6 bases). From germline, CDR1 is MDHEN and CDR2 SYDVKM. Trimming pared 6 bases from V and 2 bases from J, leaving 11 bases between. The CDR3 is 14 amino acids. The CDR3: CASRQGSPGNTIYF. CDR3 DNA sequence: TGTGCCAGCAGACAGGGTAGTCCTGGAAACACCATATATTTT.

The rearrangement uses TRBV4-2 and TRBJ2-1; 7 nucleotides line up with TRBD2. V dropped 0 bases and J dropped 10; count of bases not matched to a gene: 0. Germline V gene lookup returns CDR1 LGHNA and CDR2 YNFKEQ. The CDR3 covers 12 residues. This CDR3 reads CASSQEGGEQFF. The CDR3 bases are TGTGCCAGCAGCCAAGAGGGGGGGGAGCAGTTCTTC.

The chain couples TRBV27 to TRBJ1-2, with unresolved D. The CDR3 is 13 amino acids. CDR1 MNHEY and CDR2 SMNVEV come from the germline V gene (reference sequence). Trimming took off 0 bases at V and 10 bases at J, with 12 bases between the two ends. The CDR3 DNA follows: TGTGCCAGCAGTTTATCATCCGGGAGGGTCTACACCTTC. This codes for CASSLSSGRVYTF.

This clone is a singleton in its sample. The rearrangement joins TRBV2 to TRBJ1-2, with TRBD1 as a possible D gene (6 bases). Germline CDR1 SNHLY, CDR2 FYNNEI. Deletions cut 6 bases from V and 8 bases from J, with 19 bases between. This CDR3 has 14 residues. The CDR3 protein is CASSGQPGGWGYTF. The CDR3 DNA reads as TGTGCCAGCAGCGGACAGCCCGGAGGATGGGGCTACACCTTC.